This T cell receptor beta chain was sequenced in a study of blood T cell repertoires in COVID-19. Turning to the study itself: Italy, Spain and the United States were the sources of the convalescent and acute COVID-19 samples. The cDNA or gDNA used as material had been derived from T cells, B-cell-depleted T cells, or PBMCs.

In the original processing: Reference gene primer amplification yielded estimated nucleated cell counts. The assay was immunoSEQ multiplex PCR, and TCRdb's table has in-frame clones only and misses some. V and J calls and clone size are as listed in that table; D and trimming were resolved from the DNA. The repertoire holds roughly 90,000 clones, with 75% to 90% as singletons. Trimming cost V 1 base and J 0 bases, with 12 bases left between them. In germline, CDR1 is SNHLY, CDR2 FYNNEI. The CDR3 runs to 16 residues. The TCR comes from an elderly woman with active or convalescent COVID-19. The V gene is TRBV2, the J gene TRBJ1-2; D is uncertain. Sequencing used peripheral blood. The CDR3 protein is CASSEGARLTNYGYTF. The CDR3, as DNA: TGTGCCAGCAGTGAAGGAGCGAGGCTGACTAACTATGGCTACACCTTC. The full variable domain, in which reference TRBV2 and TRBJ1-2 provide the parts outside the CDR3, is EPEVTQTPSHQVTQMGQEVILRCVPISNHLYFYWYRQILGQKVEFLVSFYNNEISEKSEIFDDQFSVERPDGSNFTLKIRSTKLEDSAMYFCASSEGARLTNYGYTFGSGTRLTVV.